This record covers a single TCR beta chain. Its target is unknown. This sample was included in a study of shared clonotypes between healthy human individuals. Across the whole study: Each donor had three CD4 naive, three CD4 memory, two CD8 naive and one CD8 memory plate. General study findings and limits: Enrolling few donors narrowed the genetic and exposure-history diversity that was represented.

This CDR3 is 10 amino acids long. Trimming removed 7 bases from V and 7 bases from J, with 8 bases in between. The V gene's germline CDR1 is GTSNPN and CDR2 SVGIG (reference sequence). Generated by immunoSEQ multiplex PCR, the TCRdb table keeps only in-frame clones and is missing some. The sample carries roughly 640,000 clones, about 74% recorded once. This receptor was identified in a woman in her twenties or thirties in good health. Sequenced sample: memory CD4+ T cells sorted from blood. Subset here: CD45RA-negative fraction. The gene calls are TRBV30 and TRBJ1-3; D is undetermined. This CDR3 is CALQGNTIYF. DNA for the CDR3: TGTGCCTTGCAAGGGAACACCATATATTTT.